The clone carrying this T cell receptor beta chain showed up just a few times. The target antigen is unknown. This record belongs to a study of cytomegalovirus exposure and HLA in healthy donors. Study outcomes and limitations: Donors belonging to an Asian-associated ancestry cluster reportedly showed fewer N-insertions in productive TCRs than the approximately 670-donor mean, according to what a later analysis found. The classifier reportedly diagnosed cytomegalovirus status with high sensitivity and specificity. It emerged from a later analysis that several of the most significant clusters appeared to be linked to common viral pathogens.

The CDR3 runs to 13 residues. V was pared by 2 bases and J by 5 bases, with 8 bases between. CDR1 and CDR2 (germline): SGHKS, YYEKEE (reference sequence). PCR amplification relied on 60 Vbeta primers (plus 13 Jbeta primers). Clones were sequenced by immunoSEQ multiplex PCR, and TCRdb holds only the in-frame ones, with some missing. The data show 110,000 to 150,000 clones, 73% seen once. Sequenced input: PBMCs. The receptor was derived from a middle-aged woman in good health and CMV-seronegative. This sequence joins TRBV5-5 and TRBJ1-5; the D is unclear. CDR3 residues: CASSFVSDQPQHF. The CDR3 DNA follows: TGTGCCAGCAGCTTTGTGAGCGATCAGCCCCAGCATTTT. The full variable domain, with the rest looked up from reference TRBV5-5 and TRBJ1-5, is DAGVTQSPTHLIKTRGQQVTLRCSPISGHKSVSWYQQVLGQGPQFIFQYYEKEERGRGNFPDRFSARQFPNYSSELNVNALLLGDSALYLCASSFVSDQPQHFGDGTRLSIL.